The clone carrying this T cell receptor (beta chain) came up many times. RNA transcripts yielded amplified TCR beta CDR3 regions. The study used the HTBI primer set for a first-round RT-PCR of the TCR CDR3. Via MiXCR, TCRdb re-called the multiplex PCR reads, giving one row per CDR3 protein. The repertoire holds about 480,000 distinct CDR3 sequences, less than 25% seen once, with roughly 10% in the top ten. Trimming cost V 2 bases and J 4 bases, with 11 bases left between them. The CDR3 contains 14 residues. Per the germline V gene, CDR1 is LGHDT and CDR2 is YNNKEL (reference sequence). The data were obtained in a study of T cells in Graves' hyperthyroidism and ophthalmopathy. At the level of the study: Specimen type is peripheral blood, collected at initial diagnosis prior to any treatment.

Patients were excluded because of uncontrolled infection, other autoimmune disease, pregnancy or lactation. Clinical symptoms, serum thyroxine, TRAb, thyroid ultrasound and orbital computed tomography informed diagnoses. Using about 10 ml of fresh peripheral blood, PBMCs were prepared. The TCR was taken from a woman aged 25 to 45 with Graves' ophthalmopathy. Source material: blood. The chain joins TRBV3-1 to TRBJ1-2; D might be TRBD1 (5 bases). CDR3 sequence: CASSQTRGGYGYTF. The DNA of the CDR3 is TGTGCCAGCAGCCAAACTCGGGGCGGCTATGGCTACACCTTC.